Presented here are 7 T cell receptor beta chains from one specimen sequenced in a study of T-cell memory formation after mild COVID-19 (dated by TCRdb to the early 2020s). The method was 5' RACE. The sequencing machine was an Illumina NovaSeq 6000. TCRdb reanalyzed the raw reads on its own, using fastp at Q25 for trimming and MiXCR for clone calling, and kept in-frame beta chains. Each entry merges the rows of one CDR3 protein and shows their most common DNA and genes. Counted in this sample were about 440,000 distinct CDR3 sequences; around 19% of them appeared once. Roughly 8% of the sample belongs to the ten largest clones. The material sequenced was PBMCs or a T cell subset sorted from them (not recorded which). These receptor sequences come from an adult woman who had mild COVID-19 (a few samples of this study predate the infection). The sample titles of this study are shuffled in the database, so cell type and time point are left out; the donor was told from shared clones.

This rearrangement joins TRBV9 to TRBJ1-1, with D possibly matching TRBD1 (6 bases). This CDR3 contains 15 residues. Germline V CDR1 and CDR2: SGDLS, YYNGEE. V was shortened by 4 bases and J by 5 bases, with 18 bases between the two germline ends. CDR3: CASSPSGGLGTEAFF. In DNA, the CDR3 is TGTGCCAGCAGCCCTAGCGGGGGGCTGGGGACTGAAGCTTTCTTT.

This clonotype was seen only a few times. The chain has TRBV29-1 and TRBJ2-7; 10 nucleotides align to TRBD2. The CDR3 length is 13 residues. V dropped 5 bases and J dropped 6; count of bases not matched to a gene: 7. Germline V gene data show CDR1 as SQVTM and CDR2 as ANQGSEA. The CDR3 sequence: CSVNLAGAFEQYF. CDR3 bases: TGCAGCGTTAACCTAGCGGGAGCGTTCGAGCAGTACTTC.

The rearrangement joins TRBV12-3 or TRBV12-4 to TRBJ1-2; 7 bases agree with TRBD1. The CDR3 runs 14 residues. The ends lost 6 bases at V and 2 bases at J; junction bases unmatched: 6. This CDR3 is CASRVDRVNYGYTF. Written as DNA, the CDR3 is TGTGCCAGCAGAGTAGACAGGGTGAACTATGGCTACACCTTC.

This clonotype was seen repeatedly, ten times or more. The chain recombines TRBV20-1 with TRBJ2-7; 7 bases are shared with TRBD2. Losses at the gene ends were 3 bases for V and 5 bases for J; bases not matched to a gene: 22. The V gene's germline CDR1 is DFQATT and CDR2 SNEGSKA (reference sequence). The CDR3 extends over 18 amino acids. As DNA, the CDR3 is TGCAGTGCTAGCGGGTTAGTGGGAGGGCCGATTGGCAGTGACGAGCAGTACTTC. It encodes CSASGLVGGPIGSDEQYF.

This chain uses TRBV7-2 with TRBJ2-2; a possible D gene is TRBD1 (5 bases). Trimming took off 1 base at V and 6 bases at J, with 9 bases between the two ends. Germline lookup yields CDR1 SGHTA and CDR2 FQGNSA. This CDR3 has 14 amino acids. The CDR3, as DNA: TGTGCCAGCAGCTTAGAGGGGCGTGCCGGGGAGCTGTTTTTT. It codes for CASSLEGRAGELFF. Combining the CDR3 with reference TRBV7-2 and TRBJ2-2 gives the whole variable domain GAGVSQSPSNKVTEKGKDVELRCDPISGHTALYWYRQSLGQGLEFLIYFQGNSAPDKSGLPSDRFSAERTGGSVSTLTIQRTQQEDSAVYLCASSLEGRAGELFFGEGSRLTVL.

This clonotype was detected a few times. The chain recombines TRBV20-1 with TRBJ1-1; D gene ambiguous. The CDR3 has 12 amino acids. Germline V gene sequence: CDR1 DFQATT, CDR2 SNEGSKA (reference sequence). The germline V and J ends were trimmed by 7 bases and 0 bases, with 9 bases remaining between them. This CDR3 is CSGGPLNTEAFF. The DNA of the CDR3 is TGCAGTGGAGGGCCGCTGAACACTGAAGCTTTCTTT.

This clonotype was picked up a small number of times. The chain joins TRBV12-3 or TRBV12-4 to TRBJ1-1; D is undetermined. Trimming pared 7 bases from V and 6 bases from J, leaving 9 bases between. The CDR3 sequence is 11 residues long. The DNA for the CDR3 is TGTGCCAGCATAGGGTTTGCTGAAGCTTTCTTT. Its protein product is CASIGFAEAFF.